The 26 T cell receptor beta chains reported below all come from one sample, sequenced in a study of CD8+ T cells in alopecia areata. Regarding treatment: oral pan-JAK inhibitor, 5-10 mg twice daily. In each case, RNA was isolated and then reverse transcribed into cDNA as the sequencing template. TCRdb's copy holds only in-frame clones and misses some; the assay was immunoSEQ multiplex PCR. Found here are approximately 170,000 clones, 60% to 70% of them singletons; the top ten hold approximately 0.69%. The specimen was CD4+ T cells sorted from blood, collected at week 4, from a patient treated with tofacitinib. The origin of the receptors is a human donor with alopecia areata.

The rearrangement joins TRBV29-1 to TRBJ1-2; no reliable D call. The length of the CDR3 is 12 residues. With 0 bases removed from V and 8 bases from J, the gap between germline ends came to 10 bases. In germline, CDR1 is SQVTM, CDR2 ANQGSEA. This CDR3 is CSVEDFFSGYTF. CDR3 bases: TGCAGCGTTGAAGATTTTTTTTCCGGCTACACCTTC.

This rearrangement joins TRBV4-1 to TRBJ2-7; D perhaps matches TRBD1 (5 bases). The CDR3 is 15 amino acids. Germline V gene data show CDR1 as MGHRA and CDR2 as YSYEKL. V was trimmed by 4 bases and J by 3 bases, leaving 16 bases between them. DNA of the CDR3: TGCGCCAGCAGCCGAAGCAGGGCACACCTCTACGAGCAGTACTTC. This encodes CASSRSRAHLYEQYF.

CDR3 nucleotides: TGTGCCAGCAGTGCCCTGAACACCGGGGAGCTGTTTTTT. The encoded protein is CASSALNTGELFF. The rearrangement links TRBV6-1 to TRBJ2-2; D uncertain. The ends were cut back, 4 bases at V and 1 base at J, with 4 bases in the middle. This CDR3 has 13 amino acids. CDR1 and CDR2 from the germline V gene are MNHNS and SASEGT.

The chain recombines TRBV18 with TRBJ2-5, with D perhaps matching TRBD2 (6 bases). The CDR3 runs 14 residues. V lost 4 bases and J 5 bases, leaving 14 bases between the germline ends. Germline loops: CDR1 KGHSH, CDR2 LQKENI. CDR3 DNA: TGTGCCAGCTCACGGGGGTCGGAGGGGGAGACCCAGTACTTC. This sequence encodes CASSRGSEGETQYF.

CDR3 coding DNA: TGTGCCAGCAGCTTTAGCGGGAGATCCCAAGAGACCCAGTACTTC. Translation gives CASSFSGRSQETQYF. The J gene is TRBJ2-5, the V gene TRBV7-2; 9 positions match TRBD2. Germline-derived CDR1 and CDR2 are SGHTA and FQGNSA. V lost 3 bases, J lost 1 base, and 3 bases stayed unmatched. The CDR3 loop spans 15 amino acids.

The table lists this clone with a few counts. This chain uses TRBV7-9 with TRBJ2-5; either TRBD1 or TRBD2 may supply D (6 bases each). Germline V gene data show CDR1 as SEHNR and CDR2 as FQNEAQ (reference sequence). The V end was cut by 4 bases, the J end by 5 bases, with 14 bases between. CDR3 length: 14 residues. The CDR3 DNA follows: TGTGCCAGCAGCTCTTCGGGGGCCGCCGAGACCCAGTACTTC. Translated: CASSSSGAAETQYF.

The chain links TRBV15 to TRBJ1-5, with D unclear. CDR1 and CDR2 (germline): LNHNV, YYDKDF (reference sequence). The CDR3 covers 12 residues. V was clipped by 6 bases and J by 0 bases, with 3 bases between them. CDR3: CATSVSNQPQHF. CDR3 nucleotides: TGTGCCACCAGTGTTAGCAATCAGCCCCAGCATTTT.

The chain uses TRBV25-1 and TRBJ1-4; no reliable D call. This CDR3 comprises 11 residues. V was pared by 7 bases and J by 7 bases, with 7 bases between. Germline CDR1 MGHDK, CDR2 SYGVNS. In DNA, the CDR3 is TGTGCCAGCATACGGGGTGAAAAACTGTTTTTT. This encodes CASIRGEKLFF.

The chain couples TRBV2 to TRBJ2-7; 7 positions match TRBD1. The CDR3 sequence is 14 residues long. Germline V gene lookup returns CDR1 SNHLY and CDR2 FYNNEI. V lost 6 bases to trimming and J lost 5 bases; unmatched junction nucleotides: 10. CDR3 amino acids: CASRADRERDEQYF. DNA for the CDR3: TGTGCCAGCAGGGCAGACAGGGAGAGGGACGAGCAGTACTTC.

The CDR3 DNA follows: TGTGCCAGCAGTTTAGTTTCACGAATGGGCGGCGGCTACACCTTC. Translated, it gives CASSLVSRMGGGYTF. This chain uses TRBV28 with TRBJ1-2, with D unclear. The CDR3 runs 15 residues. Germline CDR1 MDHEN, CDR2 SYDVKM. V was cut by 2 bases and J by 8 bases, with 18 bases left in between.

The rearrangement links TRBV30 to TRBJ1-2; TRBD1 matches 8 bases. The V gene's germline CDR1 is GTSNPN and CDR2 SVGIG (reference sequence). Losses at the gene ends were 2 bases for V and 4 bases for J; bases not matched to a gene: 6. This CDR3 is 14 amino acids long. CDR3 region: CAWSTEDRAYGYTF. The CDR3 nucleotides are TGTGCCTGGAGTACGGAGGACAGGGCCTATGGCTACACCTTC.

This chain links TRBV29-1 with TRBJ1-4; 7 positions match TRBD1. CDR3 length equals 17 residues. J was trimmed by 3 bases and V by 6 bases; bases with no gene match: 16. Germline V CDR1 and CDR2: SQVTM, ANQGSEA. In DNA form, the CDR3 reads TGCAGCGTGGGTGGCGAGACAGGGTCAATCGCTAATGAAAAACTGTTTTTT. Protein product: CSVGGETGSIANEKLFF.

J is TRBJ2-7 and V is TRBV29-1, with 10 bases identical to TRBD1. Germline values: CDR1 SQVTM, CDR2 ANQGSEA. With 4 bases clipped from V and 1 base from J, the junction kept 4 bases outside the gene matches. The CDR3 runs to 14 residues. Here the CDR3 DNA reads TGCAGCGTTGTCGGGACAGGGGAGTCCTACGAGCAGTACTTC. Translated, it gives CSVVGTGESYEQYF.

The gene calls are TRBV9 and TRBJ2-7, with D perhaps matching TRBD1 or TRBD2 (5 bases each). V lost 2 bases and J lost 6, with 12 bases in between. The CDR3 is 13 amino acids. The germline V gene has CDR1 SGDLS and CDR2 YYNGEE. The CDR3 DNA is TGTGCCAGCAGCGTTCGGGGCCTCGGCGAGCAGTACTTC. This sequence encodes CASSVRGLGEQYF. Filled out from reference TRBV9 and TRBJ2-7, the complete variable domain reads DSGVTQTPKHLITATGQRVTLRCSPRSGDLSVYWYQQSLDQGLQFLIQYYNGEERAKGNILERFSAQQFPDLHSELNLSSLELGDSALYFCASSVRGLGEQYFGPGTRLTVT.

This sequence joins TRBV30 and TRBJ2-6; D is ambiguous. The CDR3 has 14 residues. The V gene lost 4 bases and the J gene lost 2 bases, with 9 bases spanning the gap. CDR1 and CDR2 from the germline V gene are GTSNPN and SVGIG (reference sequence). CDR3 nucleotides: TGTGCCTGGAAGTGGGGTACTGGGGCCAACGTCCTGACTTTC. Protein sequence: CAWKWGTGANVLTF.

The CDR3 loop is CASSLEQLNTEAFF. The CDR3 bases are TGTGCCAGCAGCTTGGAACAGCTCAACACTGAAGCTTTCTTT. The V gene is TRBV2, the J gene TRBJ1-1; no firm D call. The CDR3 has 14 residues. Germline loops: CDR1 SNHLY, CDR2 FYNNEI. Trimming took off 6 bases at V and 2 bases at J, with 13 bases between the two ends.

The CDR3 coding sequence is TGCGCCAGCAGCCAAGTGACTAGCGGGAGAGCAGATACGCAGTATTTT. Its protein product is CASSQVTSGRADTQYF. The chain combines TRBV23-1 with TRBJ2-3, with 12 bases that match TRBD2. TRBV23-1 counts as an open reading frame of uncertain function. V was clipped by 6 bases and J by 4 bases; unmatched bases: 8. The CDR3 loop spans 16 amino acids.

This clone was detected a few times. This chain connects TRBV30 to TRBJ1-2; tentatively, D is TRBD1 (5 bases). Looked up from germline, CDR1 is GTSNPN and CDR2 is SVGIG (reference sequence). The V end was cut by 4 bases, the J end by 2 bases, with 11 bases between. This CDR3 spans 13 amino acids. The CDR3 protein is CAWTGAPNYGYTF. The CDR3 region has the DNA TGTGCCTGGACCGGGGCTCCCAACTATGGCTACACCTTC. The full variable domain, its missing parts supplied by reference TRBV30 and TRBJ1-2, is SQTIHQWPATLVQPVGSPLSLECTVEGTSNPNLYWYRQAAGRGLQLLFYSVGIGQISSEVPQNLSASRPQDRQFILSSKKLLLSDSGFYLCAWTGAPNYGYTFGSGTRLTVV.

In DNA, the CDR3 is TGTGCCTGGAGTGAGCAGGGGGGGGCTCAGCCCCAGCATTTT. Encoded protein: CAWSEQGGAQPQHF. The rearrangement links TRBV30 to TRBJ1-5, with TRBD1 matching over 7 bases. Germline V gene data show CDR1 as GTSNPN and CDR2 as SVGIG (reference sequence). V lost 1 base to trimming and J lost 6 bases; unmatched junction nucleotides: 6. The CDR3 extends over 14 amino acids.

This clone appeared a few times. The V call is TRBV6-5, the J call TRBJ1-1, with TRBD1 matching 7 bases. Germline values: CDR1 MNHEY, CDR2 SVGAGI. This CDR3 is built from 13 residues. Trimming removed 10 bases from V and 5 bases from J; junction bases left unmatched: 10. As DNA, the CDR3 is TGTGCCATCAGCCTAGACAGGGTAACTGAAGCTTTCTTT. Translation: CAISLDRVTEAFF.

This sequence joins TRBV29-1 and TRBJ2-2, with D perhaps TRBD2 (5 bases). The CDR3 length is 15 residues. The germline CDR1 and CDR2 sequences are SQVTM and ANQGSEA. V was pared by 8 bases and J by 3 bases, with 19 bases between. CDR3: CSYQERGDYTGELFF. The DNA of the CDR3 is TGCAGCTATCAGGAACGGGGAGACTACACCGGGGAGCTGTTTTTT.

Remarks on this clone: The same CDR3 also results from other DNA sequences found in this sample. CDR3 bases: TGTGCCAGCTCACCACCGCGCGGGAACACCGGGGAGCTGTTTTTT. Translating it yields CASSPPRGNTGELFF. This chain connects TRBV18 to TRBJ2-2; D gene ambiguous. The CDR3 loop spans 15 amino acids. V shed 0 bases and J shed 1 base, with 6 bases lying between them. Germline V CDR1 and CDR2: KGHSH, LQKENI.

This clone was observed once. This chain links TRBV18 with TRBJ1-5, with 9 bases aligning to TRBD1. V was clipped by 3 bases and J by 5 bases; unmatched bases: 5. Germline V gene data show CDR1 as KGHSH and CDR2 as LQKENI. This CDR3 is built from 15 residues. CDR3 amino acids: CASSPGQGDHQPQHF. Written as DNA, the CDR3 is TGTGCCAGCTCACCGGGACAGGGTGATCATCAGCCCCAGCATTTT.

The chain is built from TRBV5-1 and TRBJ2-7; no clear D. V was clipped by 0 bases and J by 6 bases, with 13 bases between them. The germline V gene has CDR1 SGHRS and CDR2 YFSETQ. The CDR3 length is 14 residues. The CDR3 DNA sequence: TGCGCCAGCAGCTTGGGGGCAGCCGTTAGCGAGCAGTACTTC. This encodes CASSLGAAVSEQYF.

The chain employs TRBV6-5 and TRBJ2-7; D gene uncertain. Germline assignment: CDR1 MNHEY and CDR2 SVGAGI. The V end lost 4 bases, the J end lost 3 bases, and 4 bases lay between the germline ends. This CDR3 has 11 amino acids. The CDR3 DNA sequence: TGTGCCAGCAGTTCCCTCTACGAGCAGTACTTC. Protein: CASSSLYEQYF.

V usage is TRBV29-1 and J usage is TRBJ1-2; D is ambiguous. The germline V and J ends were trimmed by 0 bases and 4 bases, with 9 bases remaining between them. Germline CDR1 SQVTM, CDR2 ANQGSEA. The CDR3 extends over 13 amino acids. The CDR3 reads CSVEDRTLYGYTF. CDR3 sequence (DNA): TGCAGCGTTGAAGATCGAACACTCTATGGCTACACCTTC. Full variable domain (missing parts from reference TRBV29-1 and TRBJ1-2): SAVISQKPSRDICQRGTSLTIQCQVDSQVTMMFWYRQQPGQSLTLIATANQGSEATYESGFVIDKFPISRPNLTFSTLTVSNMSPEDSSIYLCSVEDRTLYGYTFGSGTRLTVV.